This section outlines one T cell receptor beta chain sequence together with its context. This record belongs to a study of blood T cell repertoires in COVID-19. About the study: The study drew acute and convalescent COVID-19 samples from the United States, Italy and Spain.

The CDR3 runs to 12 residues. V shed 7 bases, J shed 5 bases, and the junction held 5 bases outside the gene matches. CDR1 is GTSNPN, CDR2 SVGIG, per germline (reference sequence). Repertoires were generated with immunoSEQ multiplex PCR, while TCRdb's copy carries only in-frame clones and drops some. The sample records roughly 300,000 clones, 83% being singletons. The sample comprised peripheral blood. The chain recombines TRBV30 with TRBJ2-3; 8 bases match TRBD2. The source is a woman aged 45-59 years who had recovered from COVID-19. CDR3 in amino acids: CALNRGGDTQYF. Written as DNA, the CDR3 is TGTGCCTTGAACCGGGGGGGAGATACGCAGTATTTT.